The TCR beta chain described here comes from a study of post-analysis software for immune sequencing data. Built from TCR beta cDNA, the libraries had unique molecular identifiers in them. Input populations of roughly 0.95 to 10 million T cells gave rise to some 500,000 cDNA molecules. TCRdb itself ran the PCR reads through MiXCR, one entry per CDR3 protein. This sample carries about 500,000 distinct CDR3 sequences, over 35% of them seen once, and the ten largest clones take around an eighth. Overall study findings and caveats: Normalized Chao1 diversity was significantly reduced in patients versus controls.

As concerns this clonotype: Its specificity is not known.

The clonotype comes from a girl aged 10 to 17 with multiple sclerosis. The sequencing input was blood.

The CDR3 reads CASSLDLTSGSIDNEQFF. In DNA form, the CDR3 reads TGTGCCAGCAGCTTAGACCTGACTAGCGGGAGTATTGACAATGAGCAGTTCTTC. The chain is built from TRBV7-2 and TRBJ2-1; TRBD2 aligns across 12 bases. This CDR3 region has 18 residues. Trimming at V came to 1 base and at J to 5 bases, leaving 9 bases not matched to a gene. Germline CDR1 is SGHTA and CDR2 is FQGNSA.